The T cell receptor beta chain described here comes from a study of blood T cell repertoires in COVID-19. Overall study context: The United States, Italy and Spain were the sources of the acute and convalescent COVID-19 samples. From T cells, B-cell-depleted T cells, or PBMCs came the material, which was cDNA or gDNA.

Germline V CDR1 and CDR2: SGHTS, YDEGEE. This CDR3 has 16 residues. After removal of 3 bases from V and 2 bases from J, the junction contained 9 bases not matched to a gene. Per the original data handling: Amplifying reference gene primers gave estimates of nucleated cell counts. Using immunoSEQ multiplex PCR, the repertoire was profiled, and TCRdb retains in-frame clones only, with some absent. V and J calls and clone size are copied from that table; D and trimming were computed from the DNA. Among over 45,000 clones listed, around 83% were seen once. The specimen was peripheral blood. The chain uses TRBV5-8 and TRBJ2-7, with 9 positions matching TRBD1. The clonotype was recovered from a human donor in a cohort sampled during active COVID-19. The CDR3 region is CASSSPRGTGTYEQYF. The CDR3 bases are TGTGCCAGCAGCTCTCCTAGGGGGACAGGGACCTACGAGCAGTACTTC.